One and the same sample provided the 9 T cell receptor beta chains below, sequenced in a study of control samples from healthy donors and cancer patients. The assay was immunoSEQ multiplex PCR, and TCRdb's table has in-frame clones only and misses some. The sample consists of around 130,000 clones, 85% to 95% of them appearing once. Sequenced sample: PBMCs. The receptors here all came from a man in his fifties with head and neck cancer.

This sequence joins TRBV7-8 and TRBJ1-2; D is ambiguous. The CDR3 is made up of 14 amino acids. Germline CDR1 is SGHVS and CDR2 is FQNEAQ. Trimming shortened V by 6 bases and J by 4 bases, and 15 bases separated the two germline ends. The CDR3 DNA sequence: TGTGCCAGCAGTCCAGCCAGGAGCTTCTATGGCTACACCTTC. Translation: CASSPARSFYGYTF.

The genes are TRBV6-5 and TRBJ2-2; D remains ambiguous. V lost 6 bases and J 4 bases, leaving 3 bases between the germline ends. CDR3 length: 11 amino acids. CDR1 is MNHEY, CDR2 SVGAGI, per germline. The CDR3: CASRSTGELFF. CDR3 nucleotides: TGTGCCAGCAGAAGCACCGGGGAGCTGTTTTTT.

The rearrangement uses TRBV18 and TRBJ1-5; tentatively, D is TRBD1 (5 bases). V shed 6 bases and J shed 3 bases, with 9 bases lying between them. Looked up from germline, CDR1 is KGHSH and CDR2 is LQKENI. The CDR3 has 13 amino acids. The CDR3 nucleotides read TGTGCCAGCTCTGGGGGGATCAATCAGCCCCAGCATTTT. Translation: CASSGGINQPQHF. Looking up the rest from reference TRBV18 and TRBJ1-5 gives the full variable domain: NAGVMQNPRHLVRRRGQEARLRCSPMKGHSHVYWYRQLPEEGLKFMVYLQKENIIDESGMPKERFSAEFPKEGPSILRIQQVVRGDSAAYFCASSGGINQPQHFGDGTRLSIL.

The rearrangement joins TRBV7-9 to TRBJ1-2; the D gene is possibly TRBD1 (5 bases). The CDR3 totals 13 residues. Per germline, CDR1 SEHNR and CDR2 FQNEAQ (reference sequence). V lost 5 bases and J lost 8, with 15 bases in between. The CDR3 nucleotides read TGTGCCAGCAGCCACGGACAACTAGGGGGCTACACCTTC. Translating gives CASSHGQLGGYTF. Combining the CDR3 with reference TRBV7-9 and TRBJ1-2 gives the whole variable domain DTGVSQNPRHKITKRGQNVTFRCDPISEHNRLYWYRQTLGQGPEFLTYFQNEAQLEKSRLLSDRFSAERPKGSFSTLEIQRTEQGDSAMYLCASSHGQLGGYTFGSGTRLTVV.

The chain is built from TRBV12-3 or TRBV12-4 and TRBJ2-1; TRBD1 is a possible D gene (6 bases). Trimming stripped 6 bases from V and 8 bases from J, with 11 bases between. The CDR3 has 12 residues. This CDR3 is CASRSRGDEQFF. The DNA for the CDR3 is TGTGCCAGCAGAAGCAGGGGAGATGAGCAGTTCTTC.

This sequence joins TRBV24-1 and TRBJ2-2, with 9 bases aligning to TRBD1. This CDR3 region has 19 residues. CDR1 is KGHDR and CDR2 is SFDVKD in the germline V gene. Unmatched junction bases numbered 12, after V lost 4 bases and J lost 1 base. This CDR3 reads CATSDLETPTGGNTGELFF. The DNA for the CDR3 is TGTGCCACCAGTGACCTCGAAACCCCGACAGGGGGGAACACCGGGGAGCTGTTTTTT.

This sequence joins TRBV6-5 and TRBJ1-5, with D unresolved. Germline V gene lookup returns CDR1 MNHEY and CDR2 SVGAGI. The length of the CDR3 is 13 residues. V was trimmed by 0 bases and J by 5 bases, leaving 5 bases between them. The CDR3 here is CASSYSVYQPQHF. CDR3 DNA sequence: TGTGCCAGCAGTTACTCCGTTTATCAGCCCCAGCATTTT.

In this sample, this clone turned up once. The chain combines TRBV10-3 with TRBJ2-2; D is unclear. The CDR3 sequence is 13 residues long. V was shortened by 10 bases and J by 0 bases, with 9 bases between the two germline ends. CDR1 ENHRY and CDR2 SYGVKD come from the germline V gene. CDR3 loop: CATLSANTGELFF. The CDR3 coding sequence is TGTGCCACCCTGTCGGCGAACACCGGGGAGCTGTTTTTT.

CDR3 DNA: TGTGCCAGTAGTAACCCCGACAGGCGGTACGAGCAGTACTTC. Translating it yields CASSNPDRRYEQYF. V usage is TRBV19 and J usage is TRBJ2-7; a possible D gene is TRBD1 (6 bases). The CDR3 sequence is 14 residues long. Between the trimmed V and J ends, which lost 4 bases and 4 bases, there was a span of 14 bases. Germline V gene data show CDR1 as LNHDA and CDR2 as SQIVND (reference sequence).